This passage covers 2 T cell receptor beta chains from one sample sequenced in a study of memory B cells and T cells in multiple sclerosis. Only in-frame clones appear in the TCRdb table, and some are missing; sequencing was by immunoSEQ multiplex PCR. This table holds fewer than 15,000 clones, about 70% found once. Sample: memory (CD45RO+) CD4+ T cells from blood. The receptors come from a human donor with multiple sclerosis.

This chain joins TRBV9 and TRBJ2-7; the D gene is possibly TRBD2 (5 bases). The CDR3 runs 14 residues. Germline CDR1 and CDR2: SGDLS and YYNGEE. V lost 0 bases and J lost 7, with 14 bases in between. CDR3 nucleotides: TGTGCCAGCAGCGTAGTACCCTCATCGGGGGAGCAGTACTTC. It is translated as CASSVVPSSGEQYF.

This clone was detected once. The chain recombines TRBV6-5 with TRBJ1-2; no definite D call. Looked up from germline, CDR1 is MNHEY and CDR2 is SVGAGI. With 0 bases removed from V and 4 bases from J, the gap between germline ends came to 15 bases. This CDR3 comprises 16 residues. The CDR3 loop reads CASSYSNTATIYGYTF. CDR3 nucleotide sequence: TGTGCCAGCAGTTACTCGAATACAGCCACCATCTATGGCTACACCTTC.